The 24 T cell receptor beta chains below were found in one sample sequenced in a study of blood T cell repertoires in COVID-19. Libraries were prepared by immunoSEQ multiplex PCR; TCRdb keeps only in-frame clonotypes and omits some of them. The data hold some 180,000 clones, with about four fifths observed a single time. The sample comprised peripheral blood. The receptor source for this set is a woman of 80 years or more with COVID-19, enrolled during active disease.

The gene calls are TRBV7-2 and TRBJ2-3; 15 nucleotides line up with TRBD2. The CDR3 is 16 residues long. The V gene's germline CDR1 is SGHTA and CDR2 FQGNSA. The V and J ends lost 4 bases and 3 bases, in that order; junction bases with no gene match: 2. The CDR3 nucleotides read TGTGCCAGCAGCTCCGGGACTAGCGGGGGGACAGATACGCAGTATTTT. Translating it yields CASSSGTSGGTDTQYF.

The V gene is TRBV9, the J gene TRBJ1-1, with D unresolved. V was cut by 0 bases and J by 4 bases, with 7 bases left in between. In germline, CDR1 is SGDLS, CDR2 YYNGEE. CDR3 size: 13 residues. The CDR3 nucleotides are TGTGCCAGCAGCGTAGGCAGGTTCACTGAAGCTTTCTTT. Protein sequence: CASSVGRFTEAFF.

The chain joins TRBV5-4 to TRBJ2-5, with D hard to call. The CDR3 sequence is 16 residues long. V was cut by 0 bases and J by 5 bases, with 17 bases left in between. The germline CDR1 and CDR2 sequences are SGHNT and YYREEE (reference sequence). The CDR3 loop reads CASSLDLSASLETQYF. DNA of the CDR3: TGTGCCAGCAGCTTGGATTTAAGCGCCTCCTTGGAGACCCAGTACTTC.

The chain is built from TRBV6-1 and TRBJ2-5; tentative D call: TRBD2 (5 bases). V dropped 2 bases and J dropped 4 bases, with 20 bases sitting between them. The length of the CDR3 is 17 residues. Germline V gives CDR1 MNHNS, CDR2 SASEGT. This CDR3 is CASSELVEAGGLETQYF. The CDR3, as DNA: TGTGCCAGCAGTGAATTAGTGGAGGCAGGAGGTCTAGAGACCCAGTACTTC.

This sequence joins TRBV28 and TRBJ2-5; no reliable D call. The V end was cut by 3 bases, the J end by 5 bases, with 4 bases between. This CDR3 spans 11 amino acids. CDR1 and CDR2 from the germline V gene are MDHEN and SYDVKM. The CDR3 nucleotides read TGTGCCAGCAGTTTTCGGGAGACCCAGTACTTC. As protein: CASSFRETQYF.

The rearrangement uses TRBV27 and TRBJ2-5; weak D call: TRBD2 (6 bases). This CDR3 is built from 15 residues. Trimming pared 4 bases from V and 4 bases from J, leaving 16 bases between. Germline V gene sequence: CDR1 MNHEY, CDR2 SMNVEV (reference sequence). DNA for the CDR3: TGTGCCAGCAGTTCAGGGCCGACTAGTGCAGAGACCCAGTACTTC. Amino acids: CASSSGPTSAETQYF.

The chain recombines TRBV18 with TRBJ2-7; D may be TRBD1 (6 bases). This CDR3 comprises 14 residues. Germline CDR1 reads KGHSH; CDR2 reads LQKENI. V lost 3 bases, J lost 3 bases, and 12 bases lay in between. The CDR3 reads CASSPSQGHYEQYF. The CDR3, as DNA: TGTGCCAGCTCACCGTCGCAGGGGCACTACGAGCAGTACTTC.

The rearrangement uses TRBV2 and TRBJ2-2; D may be TRBD2 (5 bases). CDR3 length: 16 amino acids. Germline CDR1 SNHLY, CDR2 FYNNEI. Trimming removed 4 bases at V and 3 bases at J, with 15 bases between. This CDR3 reads CASSGTRSDYTGELFF. The CDR3 nucleotides read TGTGCCAGCAGTGGAACCCGTAGCGACTACACCGGGGAGCTGTTTTTT. Full variable domain (outside the CDR3, taken from reference TRBV2 and TRBJ2-2): EPEVTQTPSHQVTQMGQEVILRCVPISNHLYFYWYRQILGQKVEFLVSFYNNEISEKSEIFDDQFSVERPDGSNFTLKIRSTKLEDSAMYFCASSGTRSDYTGELFFGEGSRLTVL.

This clone showed up just a few times. The rearrangement links TRBV5-1 to TRBJ1-5; D might be TRBD1 (5 bases). Germline CDR1 is SGHRS and CDR2 is YFSETQ. This CDR3 comprises 15 residues. The V and J ends lost 0 bases and 1 base respectively, with 8 bases between them. The CDR3 bases are TGCGCCAGCAGCTTGGCGGGGGGAAGCAATCAGCCCCAGCATTTT. This encodes CASSLAGGSNQPQHF. Full variable domain (rest looked up from reference TRBV5-1 and TRBJ1-5): KAGVTQTPRYLIKTRGQQVTLSCSPISGHRSVSWYQQTPGQGLQFLFEYFSETQRNKGNFPGRFSGRQFSNSRSEMNVSTLELGDSALYLCASSLAGGSNQPQHFGDGTRLSIL.

The chain is built from TRBV5-6 and TRBJ2-5; TRBD2 might be the D (5 bases). Germline V lookup: CDR1 SGHDT, CDR2 YYEEEE. V was clipped by 0 bases and J by 2 bases, with 20 bases between them. The CDR3 runs to 18 residues. This CDR3 reads CASSLERWSISGQETQYF. For the CDR3, the DNA is TGTGCCAGCAGCTTGGAGCGTTGGTCGATATCGGGACAAGAGACCCAGTACTTC.

This clone was found once. V and J are TRBV28 and TRBJ2-3; D gene uncertain. V dropped 6 bases and J dropped 3 bases, with 7 bases sitting between them. CDR1 and CDR2 from the germline V gene are MDHEN and SYDVKM. There are 12 residues in the CDR3. CDR3: CASRKLTDTQYF. DNA for the CDR3: TGTGCCAGCAGAAAACTGACAGATACGCAGTATTTT.

The chain carries TRBV18 and TRBJ2-5, with D hard to call. CDR1 and CDR2 (germline): KGHSH, LQKENI. The germline V and J ends were trimmed by 3 bases and 1 base, with 9 bases remaining between them. The CDR3 contains 14 residues. The CDR3 bases are TGTGCCAGCTCACCCATCGCCAGCCAAGAGACCCAGTACTTC. This gives the protein CASSPIASQETQYF.

This chain uses TRBV28 with TRBJ2-7, with TRBD1 identical over 9 bases. There are 16 residues in the CDR3. With 6 bases clipped from V and 2 bases from J, the junction kept 11 bases outside the gene matches. The germline CDR1 and CDR2 sequences are MDHEN and SYDVKM. This chain's CDR3 is CASRPAGTGMAYEQYF. The CDR3, as DNA: TGTGCCAGCAGGCCAGCCGGGACAGGGATGGCCTACGAGCAGTACTTC. Using reference TRBV28 and TRBJ2-7 for the parts outside the CDR3, the full variable domain is DVKVTQSSRYLVKRTGEKVFLECVQDMDHENMFWYRQDPGLGLRLIYFSYDVKMKEKGDIPEGYSVSREKKERFSLILESASTNQTSMYLCASRPAGTGMAYEQYFGPGTRLTVT.

The V gene is TRBV19, the J gene TRBJ2-3; no clear D gene. The V gene lost 0 bases and the J gene lost 1 base, with 5 bases spanning the gap. The CDR3 loop spans 14 amino acids. The germline V gene has CDR1 LNHDA and CDR2 SQIVND (reference sequence). CDR3 nucleotides: TGTGCCAGTAGTATAGATCCGGGCACAGATACGCAGTATTTT. Amino acids: CASSIDPGTDTQYF.

V and J are TRBV5-1 and TRBJ2-6; TRBD2 matches at 7 bases. Germline V gene sequence: CDR1 SGHRS, CDR2 YFSETQ. After removal of 2 bases from V and 0 bases from J, the junction contained 2 bases not matched to a gene. The CDR3 has 16 amino acids. CDR3 residues: CASSLPGGSGANVLTF. The CDR3 region has the DNA TGCGCCAGCAGCTTACCGGGGGGCTCTGGGGCCAACGTCCTGACTTTC.

The rearrangement joins TRBV28 to TRBJ1-6; TRBD1 might be the D (5 bases). The germline CDR1 and CDR2 sequences are MDHEN and SYDVKM. The CDR3 length is 14 residues. The ends were cut back, 6 bases at V and 10 bases at J, with 16 bases in the middle. The CDR3 nucleotides are TGTGCCAGCAGCACCGACAGAGTTTGGTCACCCCTCCACTTT. Encoded protein: CASSTDRVWSPLHF.

This rearrangement joins TRBV15 to TRBJ2-7; no reliable D call. V was trimmed by 1 base and J by 0 bases, leaving 10 bases between them. The CDR3 runs to 15 residues. Per germline, CDR1 LNHNV and CDR2 YYDKDF (reference sequence). CDR3 protein: CATSRVSPSSYEQYF. DNA for the CDR3: TGTGCCACCAGCAGAGTAAGTCCGAGCTCCTACGAGCAGTACTTC.

The genes are TRBV3-1 (or the pseudogene TRBV3-2) and TRBJ1-1; perhaps TRBD1 as D (5 bases). CDR3 length: 16 residues. The V and J ends lost 1 base and 1 base respectively, with 13 bases between them. CDR1 is LGHDT and CDR2 is YNNKEL in the germline V gene (reference sequence). The CDR3 sequence: CASSQGLEGQNTEAFF. The CDR3 DNA is TGTGCCAGCAGCCAAGGGTTGGAGGGGCAGAACACTGAAGCTTTCTTT.

The chain uses TRBV7-8 and TRBJ1-5, with TRBD1 as a possible D gene (5 bases). CDR3 length: 15 amino acids. Germline V CDR1 and CDR2: SGHVS, FQNEAQ. The ends were cut back, 3 bases at V and 5 bases at J, with 14 bases in the middle. The CDR3, as DNA: TGTGCCAGCAGCTTCGGGGGTGGGAGATATCAGCCCCAGCATTTT. This encodes CASSFGGGRYQPQHF.

The chain joins TRBV28 to TRBJ1-2; D is unresolved. From germline, CDR1 is MDHEN and CDR2 SYDVKM. This CDR3 comprises 14 residues. V dropped 1 base and J dropped 0 bases, with 6 bases sitting between them. The DNA for the CDR3 is TGTGCCAGCAGTTTATCCGGAGCTAACTATGGCTACACCTTC. This encodes CASSLSGANYGYTF.

The chain has TRBV28 and TRBJ1-5; possible D gene TRBD1, 5 bases. The V end lost 3 bases, the J end lost 3 bases, and 12 bases lay between the germline ends. The CDR3 contains 15 residues. Germline values: CDR1 MDHEN, CDR2 SYDVKM. The CDR3 coding sequence is TGTGCCAGCAGTTTGGGAGGGACCTTCAATCAGCCCCAGCATTTT. As protein: CASSLGGTFNQPQHF.

The table lists this clone with a few counts. The gene calls are TRBV5-1 and TRBJ1-1; D gene uncertain. Germline V CDR1 and CDR2: SGHRS, YFSETQ. V was cut by 4 bases and J by 4 bases, with 8 bases left in between. CDR3 length: 12 amino acids. CDR3 DNA sequence: TGCGCCAGCAGCGAGGGCGGCACTGAAGCTTTCTTT. It yields the protein CASSEGGTEAFF.

This chain links TRBV4-3 with TRBJ2-1; 10 nucleotides align to TRBD2. The CDR3 spans 14 residues. Germline assignment: CDR1 LGHNA and CDR2 YSLEER. V dropped 4 bases and J dropped 7; count of bases not matched to a gene: 4. The DNA for the CDR3 is TGCGCCAGCAGCCCACGGACTAGCGGAAATGAGCAGTTCTTC. This sequence encodes CASSPRTSGNEQFF.

The CDR3 loop is CASSKLAGVNYEQYF. DNA of the CDR3: TGTGCCAGCAGTAAACTAGCGGGAGTAAACTACGAGCAGTACTTC. The chain recombines TRBV28 with TRBJ2-7, with TRBD2 identical over 11 bases. With V trimmed by 5 bases and J by 3 bases, 6 bases remained unmatched. Germline-derived CDR1 and CDR2 are MDHEN and SYDVKM. This CDR3 is 15 amino acids long.